This paragraph covers one T cell receptor (beta chain) sequence. Its antigen is not identified. The sample comes from a study of PD-1 blockade in classical Hodgkin lymphoma. Study-wide background: Patients were given intravenous nivolumab, 3 mg/kg, every 2 weeks.

Time point meaning: cycle 4 day 1 (C4D1), after 5 to 7 weeks of nivolumab. Every one of the patients relapsed after autologous stem cell transplantation (brentuximab vedotin exposure was variable). V lost 6 bases and J lost 2; bases outside the gene matches: 11. This CDR3 has 15 residues. CDR1 is SQVTM, CDR2 ANQGSEA, per germline. Sequenced by immunoSEQ multiplex PCR; TCRdb stores in-frame clones only, minus some. Counted here are tens of thousands of clones, around 94% occurring once; the ten biggest clones make up more than 7.5%. Regarding the study as a whole: Those starting nivolumab under 1 year post-ASCT were excluded. Factors driving the repertoire differences, possibly disease activity or prior therapy, remain undefined.

This receptor was obtained from a human donor with classical Hodgkin lymphoma. Sequenced here: peripheral blood mononuclear cells (PBMCs), sampled before the fourth cycle of nivolumab. The genes are TRBV29-1 and TRBJ2-3; 7 bases are a match to TRBD2. CDR3 nucleotide sequence: TGCAGCGTCTCACCCTCTAGCGGAAACACAGATACGCAGTATTTT. It yields the protein CSVSPSSGNTDTQYF.